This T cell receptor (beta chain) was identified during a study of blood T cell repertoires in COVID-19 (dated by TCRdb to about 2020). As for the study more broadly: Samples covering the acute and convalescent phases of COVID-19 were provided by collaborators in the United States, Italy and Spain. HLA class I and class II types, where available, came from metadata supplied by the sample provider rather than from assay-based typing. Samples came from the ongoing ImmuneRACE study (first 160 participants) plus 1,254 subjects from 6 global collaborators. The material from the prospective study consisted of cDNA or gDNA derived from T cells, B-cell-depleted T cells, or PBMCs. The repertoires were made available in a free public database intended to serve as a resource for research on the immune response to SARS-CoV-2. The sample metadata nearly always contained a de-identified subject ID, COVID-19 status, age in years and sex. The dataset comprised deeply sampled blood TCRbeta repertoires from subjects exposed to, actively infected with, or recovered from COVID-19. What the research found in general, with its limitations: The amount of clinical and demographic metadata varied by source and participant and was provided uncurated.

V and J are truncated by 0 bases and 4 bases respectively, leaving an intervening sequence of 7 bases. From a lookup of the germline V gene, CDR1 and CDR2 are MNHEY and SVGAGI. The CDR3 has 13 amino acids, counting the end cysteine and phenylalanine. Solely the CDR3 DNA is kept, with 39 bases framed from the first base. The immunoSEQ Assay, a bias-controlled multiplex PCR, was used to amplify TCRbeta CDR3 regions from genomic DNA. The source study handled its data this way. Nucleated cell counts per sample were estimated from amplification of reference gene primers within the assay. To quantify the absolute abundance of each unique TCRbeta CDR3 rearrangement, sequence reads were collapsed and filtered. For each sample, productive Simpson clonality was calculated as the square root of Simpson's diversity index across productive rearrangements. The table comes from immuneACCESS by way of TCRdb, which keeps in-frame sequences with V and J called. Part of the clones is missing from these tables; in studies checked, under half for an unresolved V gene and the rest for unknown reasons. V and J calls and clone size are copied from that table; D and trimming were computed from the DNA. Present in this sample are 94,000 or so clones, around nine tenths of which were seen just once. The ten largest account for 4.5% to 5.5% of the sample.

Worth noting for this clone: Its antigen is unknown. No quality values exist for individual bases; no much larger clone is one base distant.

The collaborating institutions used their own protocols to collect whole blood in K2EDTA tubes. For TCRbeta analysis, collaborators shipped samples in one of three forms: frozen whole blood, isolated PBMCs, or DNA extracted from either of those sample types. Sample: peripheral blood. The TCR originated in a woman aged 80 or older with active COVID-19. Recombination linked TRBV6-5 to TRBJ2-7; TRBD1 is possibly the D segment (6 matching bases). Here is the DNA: TGTGCCAGCAGTTACTCGACAGGATACGAGCAGTACTTC. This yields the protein CASSYSTGYEQYF.